These 14 T cell receptor beta chains were sequenced from one sample in a study of human T cells and chemical hapten exposure. One entry per CDR3 protein results from TCRdb running MiXCR on the RACE reads. The sample contains about 360,000 distinct CDR3 sequences, about 7% of which appear only once. Time point specified: patch test 1, 2 weeks after DPC sensitization. Documented treatment: therapeutic diphenylcyclopropenone sensitization with weekly scalp DPC. The specimen was whole blood, collected in connection with sensitization to the hapten diphenylcyclopropenone (DPC). The source of these receptors is a woman aged 18-29 years with alopecia areata. Some clones in this sample may be carry-over from other donors' samples.

This clonotype was detected only a few times. The chain couples TRBV7-2 to TRBJ2-3; 15 bases match TRBD2. The CDR3 runs 18 residues. Germline V lookup: CDR1 SGHTA, CDR2 FQGNSA. Trimming at V came to 1 base and at J to 7 bases, leaving 9 bases not matched to a gene. The CDR3 region is CASSLEGTSGGILNTQYF. For the CDR3, the DNA is TGTGCCAGCAGCTTAGAAGGGACTAGCGGGGGGATCCTGAATACGCAGTATTTT. The full variable domain, with the rest looked up from reference TRBV7-2 and TRBJ2-3, is GAGVSQSPSNKVTEKGKDVELRCDPISGHTALYWYRQSLGQGLEFLIYFQGNSAPDKSGLPSDRFSAERTGGSVSTLTIQRTQQEDSAVYLCASSLEGTSGGILNTQYFGPGTRLTVL.

V usage is TRBV6-6 and J usage is TRBJ1-5; D is unclear. The V gene's germline CDR1 is MNHNY and CDR2 SVGAGI (reference sequence). CDR3 length: 13 amino acids. The V end lost 7 bases, the J end lost 2 bases, and 9 bases lay between the germline ends. The CDR3 DNA sequence: TGTGCCAGCACCGATTCCGGCAATCAGCCCCAGCATTTT. Its translation: CASTDSGNQPQHF.

This rearrangement joins TRBV6-5 to TRBJ2-3; D not resolved. The CDR3 runs 13 residues. Per germline, CDR1 MNHEY and CDR2 SVGAGI. Between the trimmed V and J ends, which lost 3 bases and 2 bases, there was a span of 6 bases. The CDR3 bases are TGTGCCAGCAGTTATCTATACACAGATACGCAGTATTTT. The encoded protein is CASSYLYTDTQYF.

The sample holds a few counts of this clonotype. The chain joins TRBV4-1 to TRBJ2-1; 10 bases are shared with TRBD1. V gave up 3 bases and J gave up 7 bases; unmatched junction bases: 18. The CDR3 totals 19 residues. Germline V gives CDR1 MGHRA, CDR2 YSYEKL. The CDR3 DNA reads TGCGCCAGCAGCCATCGCCCACGCGGGACAGGGGCGCTCGGGAATGAGCAGTTCTTC. Translating gives CASSHRPRGTGALGNEQFF.

In this sample, this clonotype turned up many times. V gene TRBV27 combines with J gene TRBJ2-1; either TRBD1 or TRBD2 may fit D (5 bases each). Germline lookup yields CDR1 MNHEY and CDR2 SMNVEV (reference sequence). Trimming stripped 2 bases from V and 6 bases from J, with 17 bases between. The CDR3 runs 16 residues. This CDR3 reads CASSLALGTLGNEQFF. The CDR3, as DNA: TGTGCCAGCAGTTTAGCTCTCGGGACGTTGGGCAATGAGCAGTTCTTC.

This clonotype was counted a few times. This chain connects TRBV2 to TRBJ1-2; no definite D call. CDR1 and CDR2 (germline): SNHLY, FYNNEI. V was pared by 8 bases and J by 4 bases, with 8 bases between. The CDR3 consists of 11 residues. Here the CDR3 reads CASLETYGYTF. As DNA, the CDR3 is TGTGCCAGCCTGGAAACCTATGGCTACACCTTC. Full variable domain (remainder filled in from reference TRBV2 and TRBJ1-2): EPEVTQTPSHQVTQMGQEVILRCVPISNHLYFYWYRQILGQKVEFLVSFYNNEISEKSEIFDDQFSVERPDGSNFTLKIRSTKLEDSAMYFCASLETYGYTFGSGTRLTVV.

This clonotype showed up just a few times. The chain combines TRBV11-2 with TRBJ2-3, with D tentatively TRBD2 (6 bases). The length of the CDR3 is 16 residues. Germline V gene sequence: CDR1 SGHAT, CDR2 FQNNGV. With 1 base removed from V and 2 bases from J, the gap between germline ends came to 13 bases. CDR3: CASSLGYGGDTDTQYF. The CDR3 DNA is TGTGCCAGCAGCTTAGGCTATGGCGGGGACACAGATACGCAGTATTTT.

This chain connects TRBV5-1 to TRBJ2-7; either TRBD1 or TRBD2 may supply D (6 bases each). Germline values: CDR1 SGHRS, CDR2 YFSETQ. The CDR3 spans 15 residues. V lost 0 bases, J lost 0 bases, and 10 bases lay in between. The CDR3 loop reads CASSLGGGPSYEQYF. The CDR3 nucleotides read TGCGCCAGCAGCTTGGGAGGGGGGCCCTCCTACGAGCAGTACTTC.

This clonotype was observed at least ten times. This chain joins TRBV5-5 and TRBJ2-7, with 7 bases lining up with TRBD2. Germline values: CDR1 SGHKS, CDR2 YYEKEE (reference sequence). J gave up 3 bases and V 4 bases, and 10 bases lay outside the gene matches. The CDR3 is 15 amino acids. CDR3 nucleotide sequence: TGTGCCAGCAGCATGGCGTGGGCGGGGGTCTACGAGCAGTACTTC. Translation gives CASSMAWAGVYEQYF.

This clonotype was counted at least ten times. The chain combines TRBV24-1 with TRBJ2-3, with D uncertain. This CDR3 contains 13 residues. V was clipped by 0 bases and J by 6 bases, with 6 bases between them. Germline V lookup: CDR1 KGHDR, CDR2 SFDVKD. This CDR3 is CATSDLQRDTQYF. The CDR3 DNA follows: TGTGCCACCAGTGATTTGCAACGGGATACGCAGTATTTT.

The V call is TRBV12-3 or TRBV12-4, the J call TRBJ2-4; D is perhaps TRBD1 (6 bases). Trimming cost V 10 bases and J 2 bases, with 15 bases left between them. The CDR3 has 14 amino acids. CDR3 residues: CATSSWDTKNIQYF. CDR3 bases: TGTGCCACCTCGTCTTGGGACACCAAAAACATTCAGTACTTC.

There are many counts of this clonotype. The V and J genes are TRBV4-3 and TRBJ2-1; no definite D call. In germline, CDR1 is LGHNA, CDR2 YSLEER. This CDR3 is built from 15 residues. Trimming took 0 bases from V and 0 from J, leaving 6 bases between them. Here the CDR3 DNA reads TGCGCCAGCAGCCAAGACCTGAGCTCCTACAATGAGCAGTTCTTC. It is translated as CASSQDLSSYNEQFF.

The CDR3, as DNA: TGTGCCAGCAGTCCATCGGGGGTCACTCAGCCCCAGCATTTT. Its translation is CASSPSGVTQPQHF. The chain carries TRBV27 and TRBJ1-5, with D possibly TRBD1 on 5 matching bases. CDR1 is MNHEY and CDR2 is SMNVEV in the germline V gene (reference sequence). The ends were cut back, 5 bases at V and 6 bases at J, with 14 bases in the middle. The CDR3 runs 14 residues.

The chain has TRBV6-5 and TRBJ1-2, with 8 nucleotides matching TRBD1. The J segment lost 5 bases and the V segment lost 5 bases, leaving 7 bases of the junction unmatched. Germline V gene lookup returns CDR1 MNHEY and CDR2 SVGAGI. This CDR3 is built from 14 residues. The CDR3 sequence is CASSQRTGKYGYTF. Here the CDR3 DNA reads TGTGCCAGCAGTCAAAGGACAGGGAAATATGGCTACACCTTC.